Given below is one T cell receptor (beta chain) in context. Its antigen is undetermined. The data stem from a study of T cells in Graves' hyperthyroidism and ophthalmopathy. Findings and caveats of the study: Most clonotypes expanded in the thyroid (above 0.001) were also present in blood.

This CDR3 is built from 19 residues. The V gene's germline CDR1 is SGHDT and CDR2 YYEEEE. V was cut by 0 bases and J by 2 bases, with 21 bases left in between. These patients, aged 18 to 65, had recently diagnosed hyperthyroidism lasting under 2 months. Investigators excluded patients with uncontrolled infection, other autoimmune disease, pregnancy or lactation. Orbital computed tomography, thyroid ultrasound, serum thyroxine and TRAb, and clinical symptoms together informed the diagnoses. The investigators amplified TCR beta CDR3 regions from RNA transcripts. First-round RT-PCR of the TCR CDR3 relied on the HTBI primer set. TCRdb redid the calling of the multiplex PCR reads with MiXCR, one entry per CDR3 protein. The top ten clones hold roughly 18% of a sample with under 700,000 distinct CDR3 sequences, 16% of them seen once.

The sequence was obtained from a woman in her late teens or twenties with Graves' hyperthyroidism. Sequencing was performed on blood. The chain is built from TRBV5-6 and TRBJ2-1; TRBD1 is a possible D gene (6 bases). CDR3 protein: CASSLGGRQIPTTYNEQFF. For the CDR3, the DNA is TGTGCCAGCAGCTTGGGGGGGCGGCAGATACCTACCACCTACAATGAGCAGTTCTTC.